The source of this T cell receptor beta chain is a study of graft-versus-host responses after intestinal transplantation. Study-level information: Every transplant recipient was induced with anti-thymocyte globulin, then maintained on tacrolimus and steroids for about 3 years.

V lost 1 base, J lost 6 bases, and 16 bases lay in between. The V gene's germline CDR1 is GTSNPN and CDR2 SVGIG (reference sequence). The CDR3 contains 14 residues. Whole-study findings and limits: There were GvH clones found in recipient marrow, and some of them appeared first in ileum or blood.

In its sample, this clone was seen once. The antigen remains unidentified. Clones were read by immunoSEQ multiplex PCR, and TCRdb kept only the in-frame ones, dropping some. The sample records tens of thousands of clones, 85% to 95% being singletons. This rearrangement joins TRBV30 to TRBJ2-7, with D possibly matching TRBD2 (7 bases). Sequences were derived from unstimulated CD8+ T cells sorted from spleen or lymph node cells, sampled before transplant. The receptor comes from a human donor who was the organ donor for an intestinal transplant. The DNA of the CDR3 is TGTGCCTGGAGTGGAGAGGCGGGGGCGGGCGAGCAGTACTTC. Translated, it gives CAWSGEAGAGEQYF.